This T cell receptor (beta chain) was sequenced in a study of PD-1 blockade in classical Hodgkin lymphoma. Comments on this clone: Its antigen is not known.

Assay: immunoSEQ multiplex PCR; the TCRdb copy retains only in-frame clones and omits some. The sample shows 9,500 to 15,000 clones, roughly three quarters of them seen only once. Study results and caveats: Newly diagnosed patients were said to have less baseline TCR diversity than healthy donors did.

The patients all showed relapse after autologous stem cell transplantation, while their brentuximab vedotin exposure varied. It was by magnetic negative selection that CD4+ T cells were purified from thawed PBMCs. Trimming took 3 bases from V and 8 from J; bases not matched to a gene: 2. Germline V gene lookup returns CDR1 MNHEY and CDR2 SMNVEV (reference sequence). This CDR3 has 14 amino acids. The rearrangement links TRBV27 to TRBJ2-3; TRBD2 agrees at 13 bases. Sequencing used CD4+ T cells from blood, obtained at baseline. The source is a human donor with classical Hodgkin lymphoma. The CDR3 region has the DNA TGTGCCAGCAGTTTTACTAGCGGGGGGGGTACGCAGTATTTT. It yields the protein CASSFTSGGGTQYF.